This T cell receptor beta chain emerged from a study of T cells in Graves' hyperthyroidism and ophthalmopathy. The CDR3 regions of TCR beta were amplified from RNA transcripts. HTBI primers were employed in a first-round RT-PCR of the TCR CDR3. From the multiplex PCR reads, TCRdb called clonotypes with MiXCR, one entry per CDR3 protein. The sample yields hundreds of thousands of distinct CDR3 sequences, around 15% seen once. Patients counted as stable if ophthalmopathy did not develop within 18 months. This CDR3 is 16 amino acids long. The J segment lost 3 bases and the V segment lost 8 bases, leaving 7 bases of the junction unmatched. CDR1 is LNHNV and CDR2 is YYDKDF in the germline V gene (reference sequence).

The sample consisted of blood. The rearrangement uses TRBV15 and TRBJ1-4; 12 bases match TRBD1. This receptor was obtained from a woman between 18 and 30 years old with Graves' hyperthyroidism. The CDR3 here is CATRPGQGAANEKLFF. Here the CDR3 DNA reads TGTGCCACCCGCCCGGGACAGGGGGCAGCTAATGAAAAACTGTTTTTT.